The sequence of this T cell receptor (beta chain) was determined in a study of blood T cell repertoires in COVID-19. Germline-derived CDR1 and CDR2 are MGHRA and YSYEKL. Trimming removed 0 bases from V and 1 base from J; junction bases left unmatched: 10. The CDR3 length is 19 residues. Profiled with immunoSEQ multiplex PCR; TCRdb holds only in-frame clones, not every one. The sample contains about 190,000 clones, about 88% of which appear only once. The sequencing input was peripheral blood. This rearrangement joins TRBV4-1 to TRBJ1-3, with 9 bases aligning to TRBD1. This sequence was found in a woman older than 75 with acute or convalescent COVID-19. The CDR3 loop is CASSQDSWDRALSGNTIYF. The CDR3, as DNA: TGCGCCAGCAGCCAAGACTCTTGGGACAGGGCGCTATCTGGAAACACCATATATTTT.